Below, 3 T cell receptor beta chains from the same sample are listed, as sequenced in a study of T-cell reconstitution after alpha-beta-depleted transplantation in children. Unique molecular identifiers were incorporated during preparation of the TCRbeta library. TCRdb independently ran MiXCR on the PCR reads; one entry per CDR3 protein. The sample consists of some 600,000 distinct CDR3 sequences, around 13% of them appearing once. The sample was PBMCs, mostly from graft donor cells, taken 360 days after TCRalphabeta/CD19-depleted stem cell transplant. The source is a male patient between 5 and 17 years old who had a stem cell transplant for acute myeloid leukemia, so the T cells may come from the graft donor.

This clonotype was detected a few times. This chain uses TRBV4-3 with TRBJ2-1; 14 positions match TRBD2. Germline loops: CDR1 LGHNA, CDR2 YSLEER. Unmatched junction bases numbered 11, after V lost 2 bases and J lost 8 bases. The CDR3 length is 18 residues. CDR3 DNA sequence: TGCGCCAGCAGCCAAAGTCTACCCGGGACTAGCGGGAGTTATGAGCAGTTCTTC. Translating it yields CASSQSLPGTSGSYEQFF.

This clonotype was found a few times. The V call is TRBV5-1, the J call TRBJ2-6; 7 bases align to TRBD1. CDR1 is SGHRS, CDR2 YFSETQ, per germline. The V segment lost 5 bases and the J segment 1 base; nucleotides outside the gene matches: 3. The CDR3 loop spans 15 amino acids. In nucleotides, the CDR3 is TGCGCCAGCAGTGGGACAGCTTCTGGGGCCAACGTCCTGACTTTC. Translating gives CASSGTASGANVLTF. The whole variable domain, filled in from reference TRBV5-1 and TRBJ2-6, reads KAGVTQTPRYLIKTRGQQVTLSCSPISGHRSVSWYQQTPGQGLQFLFEYFSETQRNKGNFPGRFSGRQFSNSRSEMNVSTLELGDSALYLCASSGTASGANVLTFGAGSRLTVL.

A note on this clonotype: One junction end disagrees with the germline gene, perhaps due to a read error. The V and J genes are TRBV11-2 and TRBJ2-7, with D possibly TRBD2 on 7 matching bases. Germline CDR1 reads SGHAT; CDR2 reads FQNNGV. This CDR3 is 11 amino acids long. The CDR3 sequence: CASSFIGGGEF. As DNA, the CDR3 is TGTGCCAGCAGCTTCATAGGGGGGGGAGAATTC. Combining the CDR3 with reference TRBV11-2 and TRBJ2-7 gives the whole variable domain EAGVAQSPRYKIIEKRQSVAFWCNPISGHATLYWYQQILGQGPKLLIQFQNNGVVDDSQLPKDRFSAERLKGVDSTLKIQPAKLEDSAVYLCASSFIGGGEFGPGTRLTVT.